This TCR beta chain came from a study of T cell responses to AZD1222 COVID-19 vaccine (dated by TCRdb to the early 2020s). About the study as a whole: AZD1222 recipients given second doses at about 4 weeks or at about 12 weeks were pooled, since spike-specific TCR depth and breadth were not found to differ between the two schedules. Trial participants were enrolled into age subgroups of 18-55, 56-69 and 70-plus years, which contained about 150, 28 and 57 TCR-sequenced participants, respectively. TCR sequencing covered roughly 230 trial participants: 207 given two doses of AZD1222 and about 26 given two doses of MenACWY control vaccine. Paper-wide results and their limitations: Reportedly, close to half of the unique spike-specific TCRs recognized epitopes lying outside the regions that are mutated in the B.1.351 and B.1.1.7 variants. Because no day 14 peak-response samples were available, repertoires were characterized only after the peak T cell response. CD4 TCRs associated with the vaccine covered the entire spike protein, and the dominant responses were in regions 160-218 and 743-854. In the small 56-69-year group, the increase in depth fell short of significance, most likely because of low power. Only five to seven AZD1222 recipients were SARS-CoV-2 seropositive at baseline, limiting conclusions about previously exposed vaccinees. Most participants were white British and females outnumbered males, and the authors suggested that clonal diversity may have been underestimated. After two AZD1222 doses, spike-specific TCR breadth and depth were significantly higher than at day 0 and than in MenACWY recipients.

The CDR3 regions of human TCRbeta chains were analyzed by immunosequencing. On the study's bioinformatics: TCRs in the repertoires were compared against a reference library of SARS-CoV-2-specific TCRs that had been generated with the MIRA antigen-specificity platform. Breadth was defined as the fraction of unique TCRs that were SARS-CoV-2-associated, and depth was defined as the fraction of total T cells that were SARS-CoV-2-associated. Using the MIRA data, each spike-specific TCR was mapped to the spike region that the TCR reacts to and placed in a CD4 or CD8 class. Log10-transformed breadth and depth values were compared by one-way ANOVA with Sidak's multiple comparisons tests. Here the immuneACCESS table is served through TCRdb, limited to in-frame sequences with V and J called. Missing clones are a known gap in these copies; in checked studies unresolved V genes cover under half, and the rest lacks a known reason. That table gives V, J and clone size, and the DNA gave D and trimming. This sample comprises around 95,000 clones, 88% of them detected only once. About 1.8% of the sample belongs to the ten largest clones.

The time point label, as the study defines it: baseline before first vaccination. Vaccinee samples were obtained from the UK trials COV001 and COV002, which included a single-blind randomized controlled phase 2/3 trial of AZD1222 (ChAdOx1 nCoV-19) in healthy adults. For TCRbeta chain sequencing, PBMC samples from trial participants were taken at day 0 and at day 28 after the second dose. For this chain, trimming is 2 bases at the V end and 4 bases at the J end, and the number of junction bases without a gene match is 2. The CDR3 runs 13 amino acids, cysteine and phenylalanine included. Only CDR3 DNA remains: 39 bases, in frame from the first base. The germline V gene (reference sequence) gives CDR1 as GTSNPN and CDR2 as SVGIG. About this clone itself: Its antigen is still unknown. No much larger clonotype is one base removed from it; base qualities were not supplied.

The clonotype comes from an adult in good health. The chain uses TRBV30 and TRBJ1-5, with 7 junctional bases fitting TRBD1. This sample comprised peripheral blood, obtained on day 0 of AZD1222 vaccination. The CDR3 in this case is CAWSTQGNQPQHF. The DNA is as follows: TGTGCCTGGAGTACACAGGGGAATCAGCCCCAGCATTTT.